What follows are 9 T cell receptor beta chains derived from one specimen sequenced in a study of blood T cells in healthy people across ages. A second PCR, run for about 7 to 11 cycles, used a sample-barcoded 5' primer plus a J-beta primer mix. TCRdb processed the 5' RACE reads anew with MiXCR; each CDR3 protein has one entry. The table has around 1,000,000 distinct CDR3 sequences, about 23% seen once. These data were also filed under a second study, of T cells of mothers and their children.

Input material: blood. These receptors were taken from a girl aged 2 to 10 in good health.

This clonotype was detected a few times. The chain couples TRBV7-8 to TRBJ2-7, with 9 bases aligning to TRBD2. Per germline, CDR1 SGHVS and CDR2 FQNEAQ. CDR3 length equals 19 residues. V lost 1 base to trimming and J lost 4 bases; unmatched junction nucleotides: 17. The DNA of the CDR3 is TGTGCCAGCAGCTTAGGTTCCGGGACTGGCGGGAGGGCCTCGTACGAGCAGTACTTC. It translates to CASSLGSGTGGRASYEQYF.

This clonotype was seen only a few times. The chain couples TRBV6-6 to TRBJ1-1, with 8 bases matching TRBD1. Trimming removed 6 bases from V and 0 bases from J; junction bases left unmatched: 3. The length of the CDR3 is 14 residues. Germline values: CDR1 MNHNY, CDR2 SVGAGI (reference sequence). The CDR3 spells CASSPGGMNTEAFF. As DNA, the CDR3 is TGTGCCAGCAGCCCAGGGGGCATGAACACTGAAGCTTTCTTT.

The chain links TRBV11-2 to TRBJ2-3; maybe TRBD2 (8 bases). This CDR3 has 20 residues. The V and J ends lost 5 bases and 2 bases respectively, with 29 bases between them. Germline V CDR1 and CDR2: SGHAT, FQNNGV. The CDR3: CASSTPTGIPGLEATDTQYF. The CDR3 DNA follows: TGTGCCAGCAGCACGCCGACAGGGATCCCGGGACTAGAGGCCACAGATACGCAGTATTTT. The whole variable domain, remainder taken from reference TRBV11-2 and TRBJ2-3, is EAGVAQSPRYKIIEKRQSVAFWCNPISGHATLYWYQQILGQGPKLLIQFQNNGVVDDSQLPKDRFSAERLKGVDSTLKIQPAKLEDSAVYLCASSTPTGIPGLEATDTQYFGPGTRLTVL.

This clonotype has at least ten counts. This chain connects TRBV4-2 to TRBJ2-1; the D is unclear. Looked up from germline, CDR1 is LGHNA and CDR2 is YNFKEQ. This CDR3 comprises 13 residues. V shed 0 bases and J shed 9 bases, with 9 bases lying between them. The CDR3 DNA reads TGTGCCAGCAGCCAAGATGTTTGGAGTGAGCAGTTCTTC. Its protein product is CASSQDVWSEQFF.

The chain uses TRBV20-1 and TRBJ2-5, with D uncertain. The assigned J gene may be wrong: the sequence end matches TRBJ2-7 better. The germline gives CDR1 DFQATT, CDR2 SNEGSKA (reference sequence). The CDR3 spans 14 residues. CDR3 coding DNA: TGCAGTGCTAGAGATCAGATTCCCTCCTACGAGCAGTACTTC. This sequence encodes CSARDQIPSYEQYF.

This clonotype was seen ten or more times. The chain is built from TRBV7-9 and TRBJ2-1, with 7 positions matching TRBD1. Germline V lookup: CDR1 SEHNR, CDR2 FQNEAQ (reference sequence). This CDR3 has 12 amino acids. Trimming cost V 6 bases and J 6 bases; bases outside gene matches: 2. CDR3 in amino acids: CASRTGSNEQFF. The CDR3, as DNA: TGTGCCAGCAGGACAGGGTCCAATGAGCAGTTCTTC.

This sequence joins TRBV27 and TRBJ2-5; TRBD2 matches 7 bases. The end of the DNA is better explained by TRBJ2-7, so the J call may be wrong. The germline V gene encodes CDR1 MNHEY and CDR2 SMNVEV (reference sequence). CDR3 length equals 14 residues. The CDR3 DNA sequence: TGTGCCAGCAGTCCGCGGGACGGGGGGTACGAGCAGTACTTC. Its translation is CASSPRDGGYEQYF.

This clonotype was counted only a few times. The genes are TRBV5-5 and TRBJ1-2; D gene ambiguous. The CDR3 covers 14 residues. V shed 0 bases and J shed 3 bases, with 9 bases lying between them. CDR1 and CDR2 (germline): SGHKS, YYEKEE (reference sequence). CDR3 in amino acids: CASSLAAGDYGYTF. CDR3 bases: TGTGCCAGCAGCTTGGCCGCTGGGGACTATGGCTACACCTTC. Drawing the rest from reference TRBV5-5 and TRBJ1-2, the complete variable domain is DAGVTQSPTHLIKTRGQQVTLRCSPISGHKSVSWYQQVLGQGPQFIFQYYEKEERGRGNFPDRFSARQFPNYSSELNVNALLLGDSALYLCASSLAAGDYGYTFGSGTRLTVV.

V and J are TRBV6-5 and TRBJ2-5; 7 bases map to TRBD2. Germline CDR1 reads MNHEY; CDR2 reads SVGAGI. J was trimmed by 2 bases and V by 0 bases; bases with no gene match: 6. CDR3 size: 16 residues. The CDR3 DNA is TGTGCCAGCAGTTACTCGTTCGGCGGGGGACAAGAGACCCAGTACTTC. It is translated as CASSYSFGGGQETQYF.